This T cell receptor (beta chain) was sequenced in a study of blood T cell repertoires in COVID-19 (dated by TCRdb to between 2020 and 2021). For the study in its entirety: Samples covering the acute and convalescent phases of COVID-19 were provided by collaborators in the United States, Italy and Spain. Where HLA class I and class II types were available, the types were taken from metadata supplied by the sample provider, not from assay-based typing. Nearly every sample came with metadata listing a de-identified subject ID, COVID-19 status, age in years and sex. The dataset comprised deeply sampled blood TCRbeta repertoires from subjects exposed to, actively infected with, or recovered from COVID-19. Samples were obtained from the ongoing ImmuneRACE study (first 160 participants) and from 1,254 subjects provided by 6 global collaborators. The material from the prospective study consisted of cDNA or gDNA derived from T cells, B-cell-depleted T cells, or PBMCs. The repertoires were released in a freely available public database intended as a resource for research on the immune response to SARS-CoV-2. Points the paper makes about the study in general: Clinical and demographic metadata were provided uncurated, with the amount varying by source and participant.

TCRbeta CDR3 regions were amplified from genomic DNA using the immunoSEQ Assay, a bias-controlled multiplex PCR. As for the authors' bioinformatics: The number of nucleated cells in each sample was estimated from the amplification of reference gene primers within the assay. To quantify the absolute abundance of each unique TCRbeta CDR3 rearrangement, sequence reads were collapsed and filtered. Productive Simpson clonality was computed per sample as the square root of Simpson's diversity index over productive rearrangements. TCRdb carries this immuneACCESS record with in-frame sequences only. Its versions omit some clonotypes, under half of them owing to an unresolved V gene in the studies checked, with the rest unexplained. V and J calls and clone size are copied from that table; D and trimming were computed from the DNA. Present in this sample are about 220,000 clones, roughly 87% of which were seen just once. The ten largest clonotypes hold roughly 2% of the sample.

Each collaborating institution followed its own protocols to collect whole blood in K2EDTA tubes. For TCRbeta analysis, collaborator samples were shipped as frozen whole blood, as isolated PBMCs, or as DNA extracted from either sample type. Concerning this clone itself: The specificity of this receptor is unknown. One base away there is no much larger clone; base qualities are not given.

Input material: peripheral blood. This receptor was taken from a man between 35 and 55 years old with active or convalescent COVID-19.

The CDR3 reads as follows: CASSLVGGPFLEQYF. The nucleotide sequence reads as follows: TGTGCCAGCAGCTTAGTCGGCGGTCCCTTTCTCGAGCAGTACTTC. Rearrangement joined TRBV11-2 to TRBJ2-7; the D gene is unclear. CDR1 SGHAT and CDR2 FQNNGV were looked up in the germline V gene. V was cut back by 1 base and J by 6 bases, leaving a gap of 16 bases between them. The CDR3 measures 15 amino acids from cysteine to phenylalanine. Only the CDR3 DNA stays, 45 bases, in frame from base 1.